This TCR beta chain was captured by sequencing in a study of shared clonotypes between healthy human individuals. Deep-level assay runs were performed. Assay used: immunoSEQ multiplex PCR; TCRdb lists only in-frame clones, some missing. Of more than 2 million clones listed, roughly 95% are singletons. Germline lookup yields CDR1 SGDLS and CDR2 YYNGEE. CDR3 size: 13 residues. The ends were cut back, 4 bases at V and 3 bases at J, with 7 bases in the middle. This sequence joins TRBV9 and TRBJ2-2, with unresolved D. The TCR comes from a man younger than 35 in good health. Sequencing input: naive CD4+ T cells sorted from blood. As to subset: CD45RA+ positively selected. The CDR3 sequence: CASSHLYTGELFF. In nucleotides, the CDR3 is TGTGCCAGCAGCCACCTATACACCGGGGAGCTGTTTTTT.